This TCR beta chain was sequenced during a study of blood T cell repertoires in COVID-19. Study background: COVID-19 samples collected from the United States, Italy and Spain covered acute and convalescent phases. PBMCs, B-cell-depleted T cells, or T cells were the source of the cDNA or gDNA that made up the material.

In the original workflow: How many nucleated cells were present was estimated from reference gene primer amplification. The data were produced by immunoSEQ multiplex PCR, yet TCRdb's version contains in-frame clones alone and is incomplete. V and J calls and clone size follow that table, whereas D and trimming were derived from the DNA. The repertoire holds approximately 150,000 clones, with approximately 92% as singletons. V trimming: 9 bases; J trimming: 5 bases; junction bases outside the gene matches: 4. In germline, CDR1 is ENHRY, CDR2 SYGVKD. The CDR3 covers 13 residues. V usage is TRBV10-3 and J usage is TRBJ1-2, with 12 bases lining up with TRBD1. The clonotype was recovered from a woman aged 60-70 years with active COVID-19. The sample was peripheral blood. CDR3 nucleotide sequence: TGTGCCATAACGGGACAGGGGGCATATGGCTACACCTTC. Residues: CAITGQGAYGYTF.